Shown below are 30 T cell receptor beta chains from a single sample sequenced in a study of cytomegalovirus exposure and HLA in healthy donors (dated by TCRdb to 2017 to 2019). Receptor libraries were prepared by the immunoSEQ multiplex PCR assay. For the multiplex PCR, a mixture combining 60 forward primers for TCR Vbeta segments and 13 reverse primers for TCR Jbeta segments was used. TCRdb holds this immuneACCESS table with in-frame rearrangements only. Some clones are missing; in checked studies, unresolved V genes explain under half, and the rest has no known cause. The table for this sample lists around 150,000 clones; 61% of them were counted only once. Around 1.9% of the sample is taken by the ten largest. Sequencing was carried out using PBMCs. The source of these receptors is a male donor in good health and CMV-seronegative.

In this sample, this clone turned up a few times. This chain joins TRBV7-2 and TRBJ1-4, with D perhaps matching TRBD1 (6 bases). Between the trimmed V and J ends, which lost 4 bases and 5 bases, there was a span of 14 bases. The CDR3 runs 15 residues. From germline, CDR1 is SGHTA and CDR2 FQGNSA. DNA of the CDR3: TGTGCCAGCAGCTCCCCGGACAGCCCGAATGAAAAACTGTTTTTT. The encoded protein is CASSSPDSPNEKLFF.

V is TRBV5-1 and J is TRBJ1-1; unclear D gene. This CDR3 has 13 residues. V was cut by 6 bases and J by 0 bases, with 9 bases left in between. Germline assignment: CDR1 SGHRS and CDR2 YFSETQ. The CDR3 region is CASKAEMNTEAFF. The DNA for the CDR3 is TGCGCCAGCAAAGCGGAGATGAACACTGAAGCTTTCTTT.

V is TRBV2 and J is TRBJ2-7; no definite D call. The V end lost 0 bases, the J end lost 1 base, and 10 bases lay between the germline ends. The CDR3 is made up of 15 amino acids. Germline CDR1 and CDR2: SNHLY and FYNNEI. The CDR3 DNA reads as TGTGCCAGCAGTGAAGCGCCGGTGCCGTCCTACGAGCAGTACTTC. Protein: CASSEAPVPSYEQYF.

The chain recombines TRBV18 with TRBJ1-1, with 11 bases lining up with TRBD1. V lost 4 bases to trimming and J lost 3 bases; unmatched junction nucleotides: 1. The CDR3 has 14 residues. The V gene's germline CDR1 is KGHSH and CDR2 LQKENI. The CDR3, as DNA: TGTGCCAGCTCACAGGGACAGGGGGACACTGAAGCTTTCTTT. Its protein product is CASSQGQGDTEAFF.

V gene TRBV7-8 combines with J gene TRBJ1-2, with D tentatively TRBD1 (6 bases). Germline V lookup: CDR1 SGHVS, CDR2 FQNEAQ. V lost 5 bases and J 3 bases, leaving 13 bases between the germline ends. CDR3 size: 14 residues. The CDR3 spells CASSPRTADYGYTF. CDR3 bases: TGTGCCAGCAGCCCTCGGACAGCGGACTATGGCTACACCTTC.

The rearrangement joins TRBV11-2 to TRBJ2-7, with a weak D call TRBD1 (5 bases). Trimming pared 1 base from V and 6 bases from J, leaving 13 bases between. Looked up from germline, CDR1 is SGHAT and CDR2 is FQNNGV. This CDR3 comprises 14 residues. The CDR3 coding sequence is TGTGCCAGCAGCTTAGGCAGGGCAGGTGTCGAGCAGTACTTC. This encodes CASSLGRAGVEQYF.

The chain has TRBV5-1 and TRBJ1-6, with no clear D. V was shortened by 4 bases and J by 13 bases, with 18 bases between the two germline ends. Germline V gene sequence: CDR1 SGHRS, CDR2 YFSETQ. This CDR3 contains 14 residues. As DNA, the CDR3 is TGCGCCAGCAGCGCCGGACTCTCGGAGGTCCCCCTCCACTTT. Translating gives CASSAGLSEVPLHF.

This chain joins TRBV9 and TRBJ1-3, with D possibly being TRBD1 (5 bases). Germline-derived CDR1 and CDR2 are SGDLS and YYNGEE. Trimming left V 0 bases short and J 0 bases short, with 10 bases between. The CDR3 sequence is 16 residues long. CDR3 DNA sequence: TGTGCCAGCAGCGTAGTTCAGGGCTACTCTGGAAACACCATATATTTT. Its protein is CASSVVQGYSGNTIYF. The complete variable domain, with remaining parts taken from reference TRBV9 and TRBJ1-3, reads DSGVTQTPKHLITATGQRVTLRCSPRSGDLSVYWYQQSLDQGLQFLIQYYNGEERAKGNILERFSAQQFPDLHSELNLSSLELGDSALYFCASSVVQGYSGNTIYFGEGSWLTVV.

This clone was observed a handful of times. This chain uses TRBV7-8 with TRBJ2-1; 8 nucleotides align to TRBD1. Germline-derived CDR1 and CDR2 are SGHVS and FQNEAQ. V lost 5 bases, J lost 8 bases, and 11 bases stayed unmatched. The CDR3 is made up of 15 amino acids. The CDR3 loop reads CASSRQQGAFDEQFF. The DNA for the CDR3 is TGTGCCAGCAGCCGTCAGCAGGGGGCGTTCGATGAGCAGTTCTTC.

The chain carries TRBV5-1 and TRBJ2-7, with 10 positions matching TRBD1. The germline V gene encodes CDR1 SGHRS and CDR2 YFSETQ. The CDR3 is 14 residues long. Losses at the gene ends were 3 bases for V and 3 bases for J; bases not matched to a gene: 3. This CDR3 reads CASSSGTGDYEQYF. The CDR3 DNA is TGCGCCAGCAGCTCCGGGACAGGGGACTACGAGCAGTACTTC.

CDR3 DNA: TGTGCCTGGACCCCAGGGTCGCTTGGCTACACCTTC. Protein product: CAWTPGSLGYTF. This chain uses TRBV30 with TRBJ1-2, with D perhaps TRBD1 (5 bases). The V end lost 4 bases, the J end lost 7 bases, and 13 bases lay between the germline ends. CDR1 is GTSNPN, CDR2 SVGIG, per germline (reference sequence). The CDR3 covers 12 residues.

The gene calls are TRBV29-1 and TRBJ2-1, with TRBD1 matching 8 bases. With V trimmed by 6 bases and J by 7 bases, 8 bases remained unmatched. The CDR3 is 13 residues long. CDR1 and CDR2 from the germline V gene are SQVTM and ANQGSEA. CDR3 DNA: TGCAGCGTGGACAGGACAGGGAGGAATGAGCAGTTCTTC. This translates into CSVDRTGRNEQFF.

The rearrangement links TRBV4-2 to TRBJ2-3; TRBD2 matches 7 bases. Trimming at V came to 4 bases and at J to 2 bases, leaving 9 bases not matched to a gene. Germline-derived CDR1 and CDR2 are LGHNA and YNFKEQ. This CDR3 is built from 16 residues. The CDR3 protein is CASSPRSAGVTDTQYF. The CDR3 DNA reads as TGTGCCAGCAGCCCTCGGTCTGCGGGGGTCACAGATACGCAGTATTTT.

The chain uses TRBV19 and TRBJ2-2; D may be TRBD1 (7 bases). Germline CDR1 is LNHDA and CDR2 is SQIVND (reference sequence). The CDR3 loop spans 14 amino acids. V lost 7 bases and J lost 4, with 13 bases in between. The CDR3 loop is CASKVRGATGELFF. CDR3 coding DNA: TGTGCCAGTAAGGTCAGGGGGGCCACCGGGGAGCTGTTTTTT.

The V gene is TRBV9, the J gene TRBJ1-6; possibly TRBD1 for D (5 bases). Germline V lookup: CDR1 SGDLS, CDR2 YYNGEE. Trimming removed 0 bases at V and 10 bases at J, with 20 bases between. This CDR3 spans 17 amino acids. The CDR3 spells CASSVGLKEGWGSPLHF. The DNA for the CDR3 is TGTGCCAGCAGCGTAGGGCTAAAGGAGGGGTGGGGGTCACCCCTCCACTTT.

The chain recombines TRBV28 with TRBJ2-7, with TRBD1 identical over 9 bases. Germline CDR1 and CDR2: MDHEN and SYDVKM. This CDR3 has 15 amino acids. V lost 6 bases and J lost 2; bases outside the gene matches: 8. CDR3 amino acids: CASSHTGTGTYEQYF. The CDR3 nucleotides are TGTGCCAGCAGCCATACCGGGACAGGGACCTACGAGCAGTACTTC.

This chain joins TRBV5-4 and TRBJ1-2; D is undetermined. V lost 0 bases to trimming and J lost 0 bases, with 6 bases between them. In germline, CDR1 is SGHNT, CDR2 YYREEE (reference sequence). This CDR3 spans 14 amino acids. The CDR3 nucleotides are TGTGCCAGCAGCTTGGATGCGGCTAACTATGGCTACACCTTC. Amino acids: CASSLDAANYGYTF.

The V gene is TRBV11-2, the J gene TRBJ2-7; tentatively, D is TRBD1 (6 bases). The V end was cut by 4 bases, the J end by 0 bases, with 13 bases between. CDR3 length: 15 residues. Per the germline V gene, CDR1 is SGHAT and CDR2 is FQNNGV. CDR3 DNA sequence: TGTGCCAGCAGCTACCAGGGGCCCTACTCCTACGAGCAGTACTTC. Translating it yields CASSYQGPYSYEQYF.

This chain uses TRBV7-2 with TRBJ2-7, with D hard to call. In germline, CDR1 is SGHTA, CDR2 FQGNSA. Deletions cut 2 bases from V and 6 bases from J, with 5 bases between. The CDR3 is 11 amino acids. This CDR3 is CASSLSREQYF. As DNA, the CDR3 is TGTGCCAGCAGCTTATCTCGCGAGCAGTACTTC.

The chain combines TRBV27 with TRBJ1-2; D is unresolved. The ends were cut back, 9 bases at V and 8 bases at J, with 19 bases in the middle. This CDR3 spans 13 amino acids. From germline, CDR1 is MNHEY and CDR2 SMNVEV (reference sequence). CDR3 amino acids: CASSEDSLLGYTF. DNA for the CDR3: TGTGCCAGTAGTGAGGACTCGTTGCTGGGCTACACCTTC.

The chain carries TRBV29-1 and TRBJ2-7, with 7 nucleotides matching TRBD1. The V gene's germline CDR1 is SQVTM and CDR2 ANQGSEA. V gave up 7 bases and J gave up 5 bases; unmatched junction bases: 8. This CDR3 is built from 12 residues. CDR3 nucleotides: TGCAGCGCAAGACAGGGTAGGGACGAGCAGTACTTC. This sequence encodes CSARQGRDEQYF.

This clone occurred once. The CDR3 DNA follows: TGTGCCAGCAGCTTAGACCTTAATGGGCAGGGGAACTACGAGCAGTACTTC. Translated: CASSLDLNGQGNYEQYF. V and J are TRBV7-9 and TRBJ2-7; TRBD1 might be the D (6 bases). V lost 1 base and J lost 3, with 19 bases in between. Germline CDR1 SEHNR, CDR2 FQNEAQ (reference sequence). This CDR3 region has 17 residues.

V usage is TRBV7-9 and J usage is TRBJ1-2; TRBD1 agrees at 9 bases. V was clipped by 4 bases and J by 6 bases; unmatched bases: 6. This CDR3 region has 14 residues. Looked up from germline, CDR1 is SEHNR and CDR2 is FQNEAQ (reference sequence). The CDR3 nucleotides read TGTGCCAGCAGCTCCGGGACAGGGTGGGATGGCTACACCTTC. Residues: CASSSGTGWDGYTF. The full variable domain, its missing parts supplied by reference TRBV7-9 and TRBJ1-2, is DTGVSQNPRHKITKRGQNVTFRCDPISEHNRLYWYRQTLGQGPEFLTYFQNEAQLEKSRLLSDRFSAERPKGSFSTLEIQRTEQGDSAMYLCASSSGTGWDGYTFGSGTRLTVV.

This clone has only a few counts. The chain joins TRBV5-1 to TRBJ2-7; D remains unclear. Looked up from germline, CDR1 is SGHRS and CDR2 is YFSETQ. Trimming took 0 bases from V and 6 from J, leaving 13 bases between them. The CDR3 consists of 14 residues. This CDR3 reads CASSLEARSGEQYF. Here the CDR3 DNA reads TGCGCCAGCAGCTTGGAGGCACGTTCGGGCGAGCAGTACTTC.

This chain uses TRBV19 with TRBJ2-1; 13 positions agree with TRBD2. V gave up 4 bases and J gave up 5 bases; unmatched junction bases: 2. Germline loops: CDR1 LNHDA, CDR2 SQIVND (reference sequence). The CDR3 is 15 amino acids. The CDR3 loop reads CASSRLAGGHNEQFF. CDR3 nucleotide sequence: TGTGCCAGTAGTAGACTAGCGGGGGGCCACAATGAGCAGTTCTTC. Full variable domain (rest looked up from reference TRBV19 and TRBJ2-1): DGGITQSPKYLFRKEGQNVTLSCEQNLNHDAMYWYRQDPGQGLRLIYYSQIVNDFQKGDIAEGYSVSREKKESFPLTVTSAQKNPTAFYLCASSRLAGGHNEQFFGPGTRLTVL.

Of note for this clone: Since no conserved phenylalanine or tryptophan closes the CDR3, a read error is the likely cause. The CDR3 loop is CASSQGLRSNTGELFL. DNA for the CDR3: TGCGCCAGCAGCCAAGGCTTACGCTCGAACACCGGGGAGCTGTTTTTG. The rearrangement uses TRBV4-1 and TRBJ2-2; D is ambiguous. The V gene lost 1 base and the J gene lost 0 bases, with 9 bases spanning the gap. Germline V gene data show CDR1 as MGHRA and CDR2 as YSYEKL. The CDR3 totals 16 residues.

This clone has just a few counts. CDR3 nucleotide sequence: TGCGCCAGCAGCTGGGAGACAGGGACTGAAGCTTTCTTT. Protein product: CASSWETGTEAFF. The chain carries TRBV5-1 and TRBJ1-1, with 7 bases matching TRBD1. The J segment lost 5 bases and the V segment lost 3 bases, leaving 4 bases of the junction unmatched. The CDR3 has 13 amino acids. CDR1 is SGHRS and CDR2 is YFSETQ in the germline V gene.

The J gene is TRBJ2-2, the V gene TRBV2; 7 nucleotides align to TRBD1. Germline-derived CDR1 and CDR2 are SNHLY and FYNNEI. V was pared by 8 bases and J by 2 bases, with 5 bases of the junction left unmatched. This CDR3 contains 14 residues. The CDR3 reads CASDRDANTGELFF. The CDR3 DNA sequence: TGTGCCAGCGACAGGGATGCTAACACCGGGGAGCTGTTTTTT.

The chain employs TRBV19 and TRBJ2-7; D may be TRBD1 (5 bases). CDR3 length: 15 residues. The germline V and J ends were trimmed by 0 bases and 3 bases, with 12 bases remaining between them. Germline V gives CDR1 LNHDA, CDR2 SQIVND (reference sequence). CDR3 residues: CASSIEVGRIYEQYF. The CDR3 nucleotides are TGTGCCAGTAGTATAGAAGTGGGGCGCATCTACGAGCAGTACTTC. Together with reference TRBV19 and TRBJ2-7, the CDR3 gives the full variable domain: DGGITQSPKYLFRKEGQNVTLSCEQNLNHDAMYWYRQDPGQGLRLIYYSQIVNDFQKGDIAEGYSVSREKKESFPLTVTSAQKNPTAFYLCASSIEVGRIYEQYFGPGTRLTVT.

This chain links TRBV11-2 with TRBJ1-6; 8 bases fit TRBD1. The junction had 5 bases not matched to a gene; V was cut back by 4 bases and J by 6 bases. The CDR3 is made up of 15 amino acids. CDR1 is SGHAT, CDR2 FQNNGV, per germline. The CDR3 DNA reads as TGTGCCAGCAGCTCGACAGGGGAGGGTAATTCACCCCTCCACTTT. Translation gives CASSSTGEGNSPLHF.